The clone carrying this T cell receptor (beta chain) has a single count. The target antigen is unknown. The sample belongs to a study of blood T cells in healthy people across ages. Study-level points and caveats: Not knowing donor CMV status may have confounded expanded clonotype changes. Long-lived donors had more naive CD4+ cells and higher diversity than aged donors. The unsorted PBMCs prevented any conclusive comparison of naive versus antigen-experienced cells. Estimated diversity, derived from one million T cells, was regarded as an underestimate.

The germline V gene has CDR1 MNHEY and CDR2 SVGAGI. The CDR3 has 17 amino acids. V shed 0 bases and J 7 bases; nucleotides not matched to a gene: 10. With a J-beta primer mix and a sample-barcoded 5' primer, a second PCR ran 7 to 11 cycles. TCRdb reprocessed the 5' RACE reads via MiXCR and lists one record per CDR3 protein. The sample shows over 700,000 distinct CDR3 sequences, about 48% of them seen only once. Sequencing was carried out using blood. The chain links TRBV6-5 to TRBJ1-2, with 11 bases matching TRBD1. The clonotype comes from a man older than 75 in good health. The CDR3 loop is CASSYSRPGQGASGYTF. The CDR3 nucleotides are TGTGCCAGCAGTTACTCGAGACCAGGACAGGGGGCCTCTGGCTACACCTTC.